Listed below are T cell receptor beta chains from one sample, sequenced in a study of blood T cell repertoires in COVID-19. The protocol was immunoSEQ multiplex PCR, while the TCRdb copy is restricted to in-frame clones and leaves out a portion. The sample holds 280,000 or so clones; roughly 89% are singletons and the top ten take around 1.7%. The sequenced sample consisted of PBMCs or T cells enriched from blood (not recorded which). These receptor sequences come from a woman aged 18 to 35 with acute COVID-19. The CDR3 runs from the conserved cysteine through the conserved F or W.

V gene,J gene,CDR3 protein
TRBV5-6,TRBJ2-7,CASRSGQGGAYEQYF
TRBV7-9,TRBJ1-1,CASSLPPGQGLSEAFF
TRBV19,TRBJ2-2,CASSIRPSGGELFF
TRBV7-9,TRBJ1-2,CASSVYRTGVLGGYTF
TRBV28,TRBJ1-2,CASSYLTANYGYTF
TRBV11-2,TRBJ2-5,CASSSLDRGRETQYF
TRBV11-2,TRBJ2-5,CASSLGIRGRETQYF
TRBV7-8,TRBJ2-3,CASSRGLAGGSDTQYF
TRBV6-5,TRBJ2-2,CASGREGGPGELFF
TRBV21-1,TRBJ1-5,CASSKRLLNQPQHF
TRBV2,TRBJ2-7,CASSVQSSYEQYF
TRBV27,TRBJ2-1,CASRPGRSFYNEQFF
TRBV9,TRBJ1-1,CASSVVGGGMETEAFF
TRBV11-2,TRBJ2-3,CASSRKRGHTDTQYF
TRBV5-1,TRBJ1-6,CASSLGGSSPLHF
TRBV18,TRBJ1-4,CASSPSPGTGEKLFF
TRBV7-9,TRBJ1-4,CASSSTLATNEKLFF
TRBV7-9,TRBJ1-5,CASSSQGFRPTYSNQPQHF
TRBV4-1,TRBJ2-7,CASSQSWRTSPEQYF
TRBV6-5,TRBJ2-1,CASSYGGPSYNEQFF
TRBV2,TRBJ2-1,CASSETSGNEQFF
TRBV19,TRBJ1-1,CASRPGLGGSSEAFF
TRBV5-5,TRBJ2-1,CASSLAWKTSGRNEQFF
TRBV27,TRBJ2-2,CASSWTGANTGELFF
TRBV19,TRBJ2-3,CASSRGLSDTQYF
TRBV18,TRBJ2-6,CASSPQSPSGSVSGANVLTF
TRBV29-1,TRBJ1-1,CSVEVGSGITEAFF
TRBV25-1,TRBJ1-4,CASSDVTGSNEKLFF
TRBV5-4,TRBJ1-2,CASSFQEGTNYGYTF
TRBV19,TRBJ2-7,CASSIDLPRKSSYEQYF
TRBV7-3,TRBJ2-3,CASSHRTDTQYF
TRBV5-1,TRBJ2-1,CASSLSNNEQFF